This TCR beta chain was found in a study of blood T cell repertoires in COVID-19. Overall study context: Sample material is recorded as cDNA or gDNA derived from T cells, B-cell-depleted T cells, or PBMCs.

The CDR3 runs 15 residues. The ends were cut back, 3 bases at V and 2 bases at J, with 14 bases in the middle. The germline gives CDR1 MNHEY, CDR2 SMNVEV (reference sequence). Produced via immunoSEQ multiplex PCR; TCRdb's table is partial and in-frame only. Here the sample spans under 150,000 clones, around 84% being singletons. The chain employs TRBV27 and TRBJ2-7, with TRBD2 as a possible D gene (7 bases). The TCR comes from a woman aged 35 to 49 with acute or convalescent COVID-19. The sequencing sample was made of peripheral blood. The CDR3 DNA sequence: TGTGCCAGCAGTTTGCGGTGGGGGGGCACCTACGAGCAGTACTTC. Its translation: CASSLRWGGTYEQYF.